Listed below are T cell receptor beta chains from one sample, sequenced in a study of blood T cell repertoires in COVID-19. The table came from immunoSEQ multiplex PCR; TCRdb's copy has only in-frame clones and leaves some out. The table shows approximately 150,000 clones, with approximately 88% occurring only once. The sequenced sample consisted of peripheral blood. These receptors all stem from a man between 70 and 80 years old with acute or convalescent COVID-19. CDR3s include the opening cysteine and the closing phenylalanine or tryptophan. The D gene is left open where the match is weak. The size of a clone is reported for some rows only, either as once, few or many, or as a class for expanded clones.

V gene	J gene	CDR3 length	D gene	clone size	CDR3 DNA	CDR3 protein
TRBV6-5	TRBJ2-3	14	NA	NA	TGTGCCAGCAGTTACGGACTTGGCACAGATACGCAGTATTTT	CASSYGLGTDTQYF
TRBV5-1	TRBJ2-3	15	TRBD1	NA	TGCGCCAGCAGTATGGACAGGTTGGTCTCAGATACGCAGTATTTT	CASSMDRLVSDTQYF
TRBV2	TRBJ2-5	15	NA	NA	TGTGCCAGCAGTCCCTGGGGCCAAACCCAAGAGACCCAGTACTTC	CASSPWGQTQETQYF
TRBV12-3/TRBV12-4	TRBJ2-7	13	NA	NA	TGTGCCAGCAGGAGGACTGAGTCCTACGAGCAGTACTTC	CASRRTESYEQYF
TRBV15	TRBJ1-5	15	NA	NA	TGTGCCACCAGCATAGGACTTCTCGGCAATCAGCCCCAGCATTTT	CATSIGLLGNQPQHF
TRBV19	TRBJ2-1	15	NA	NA	TGTGCCAGTAGCCGACAGGCTAATACGTACAATGAGCAGTTCTTC	CASSRQANTYNEQFF
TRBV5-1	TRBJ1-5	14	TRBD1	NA	TGCGCCAGCAGCCCGACAGGGCGAGGTCAGCCCCAGCATTTT	CASSPTGRGQPQHF
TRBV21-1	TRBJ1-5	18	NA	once	TGTGCCAGCAGCACTGGACAGGGAGAGGGCCACTGTAATCAGCCCCAGCATTTT	CASSTGQGEGHCNQPQHF
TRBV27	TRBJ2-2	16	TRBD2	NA	TGTGCCAGCAGTTTTCAACTAGCGGGGGGAGGAGGGGAGCTGTTTTTT	CASSFQLAGGGGELFF
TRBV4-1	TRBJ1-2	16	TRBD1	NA	TGCGCCAGCAGCCAAATTCGGACAGGGGGCGGCTATGGCTACACCTTC	CASSQIRTGGGYGYTF
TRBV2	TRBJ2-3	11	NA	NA	TGTGCCAGCAAGGACATCAATGCGCAGTATTTT	CASKDINAQYF
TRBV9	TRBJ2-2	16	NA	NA	TGTGCCAGCAGCGTAGATATGGGGCGAATCACCGGGGAGCTGTTTTTT	CASSVDMGRITGELFF
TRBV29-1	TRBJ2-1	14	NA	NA	TGCAGCAAAATGAACAGGGACCGGGGCAATGAGCAGTTCTTC	CSKMNRDRGNEQFF
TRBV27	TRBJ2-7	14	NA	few	TGTGCCAGCAGCGCTAGGCGGCCAGACGACGAGCAGTACTTC	CASSARRPDDEQYF
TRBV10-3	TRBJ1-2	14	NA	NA	TGTGCCATCAGCCCCGACGGCAGGGAAGATGGCTACACCTTC	CAISPDGREDGYTF
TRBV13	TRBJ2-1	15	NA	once	TGTGCCAGCAGCTTCCGCGGCAGCTCCTACAATGAGCAGTTCTTC	CASSFRGSSYNEQFF
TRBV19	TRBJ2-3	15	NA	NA	TGTGCCAGTGGCGGGGTGAGGGGTAGCACAGATACGCAGTATTTT	CASGGVRGSTDTQYF
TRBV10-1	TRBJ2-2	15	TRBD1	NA	TGCGCCAGCAGTGCCGGGACAGGGGCAACCGGGGAGCTGTTTTTT	CASSAGTGATGELFF
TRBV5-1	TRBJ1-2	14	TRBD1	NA	TGCGCCAGCAGCTTGGCGGGGACAGAATATGGCTACACCTTC	CASSLAGTEYGYTF
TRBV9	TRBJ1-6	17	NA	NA	TGTGCCAGCAGCGCATATCCAACAATAGCCCGTGATTCACCCCTCCACTTT	CASSAYPTIARDSPLHF
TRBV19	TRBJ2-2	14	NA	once	TGTGCCACGCCTAAGGAGGGGAACACCGGGGAGCTGTTTTTT	CATPKEGNTGELFF
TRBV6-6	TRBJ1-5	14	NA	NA	TGTGCCAGCAATCTGGCAGGGCGAAATCAGCCCCAGCATTTT	CASNLAGRNQPQHF
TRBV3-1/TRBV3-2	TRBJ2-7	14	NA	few	TGTGCCAGCAGTCTAGCGTTCGGAAGGTACGAGCAGTACTTC	CASSLAFGRYEQYF
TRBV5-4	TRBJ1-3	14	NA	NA	TGTGCCATCCTAGAGTGGTCGTCTGGAAACACCATATATTTT	CAILEWSSGNTIYF
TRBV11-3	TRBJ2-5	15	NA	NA	TGTGCCAGCAGCTTAGGTCCGGTCCCGAGAGAGACCCAGTACTTC	CASSLGPVPRETQYF
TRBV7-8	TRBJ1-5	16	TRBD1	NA	TGTGCCAGCAGCGCCCTTTCCGGACAGGGCAATCAGCCCCAGCATTTT	CASSALSGQGNQPQHF
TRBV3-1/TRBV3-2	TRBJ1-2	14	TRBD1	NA	TGTGCCAGCAGCCTAGGGACAGGGCCGGGTGGCTACACCTTC	CASSLGTGPGGYTF
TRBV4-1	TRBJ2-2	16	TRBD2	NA	TGCGCCAGCAGCCACGCTAGCGGGAGGGGGGCCGGGGAGCTGTTTTTT	CASSHASGRGAGELFF
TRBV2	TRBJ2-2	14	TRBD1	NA	TGTGCCAGCACCGGGACAGGGGTCACCGGGGAGCTGTTTTTT	CASTGTGVTGELFF
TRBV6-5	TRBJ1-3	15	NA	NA	TGTGCCAGCAGGAAAGTACGGACAGCTGGAAACACCATATATTTT	CASRKVRTAGNTIYF
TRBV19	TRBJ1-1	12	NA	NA	TGTGCCAGTAGTAGCAGGCAATCCGAAGCTTTCTTT	CASSSRQSEAFF
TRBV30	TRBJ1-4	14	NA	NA	TGTGCCTGGGGGCGGGCCCCAACTAATGAAAAACTGTTTTTT	CAWGRAPTNEKLFF
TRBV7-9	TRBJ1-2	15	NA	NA	TGTGCCAGCAGTGCGGTCCTCAGGGGAGATGGAGGCTACACCTTC	CASSAVLRGDGGYTF
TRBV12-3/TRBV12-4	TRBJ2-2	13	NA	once	TGTGCCAGCAGTTTACTCCGAGCCGGGGAGCTGTTTTTT	CASSLLRAGELFF
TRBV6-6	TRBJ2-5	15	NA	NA	TGTGCCAGCAAGATGTATAGTGGGCCAGGAGAGACCCAGTACTTC	CASKMYSGPGETQYF
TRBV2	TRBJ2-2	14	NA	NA	TGTGCCAGCAGTTTACAGGGTTCGAGCGGGGAGCTGTTTTTT	CASSLQGSSGELFF
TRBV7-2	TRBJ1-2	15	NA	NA	TGTGCCAGCAGCCCCCGGGGAGGGGGGGCGGGTGGCTACACCTTC	CASSPRGGGAGGYTF
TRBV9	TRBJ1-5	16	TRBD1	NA	TGTGCCAGCAGCGAGGGACAGGGGGCGGAGGGACAGCCCCAGCATTTT	CASSEGQGAEGQPQHF
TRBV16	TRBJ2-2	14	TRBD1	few	TGTGCCAGCAGAAAGGACAGGGATATCCGGGAGCTGTTTTTT	CASRKDRDIRELFF
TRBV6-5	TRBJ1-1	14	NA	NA	TGTGCCAGCAGTTACGGACTGGGGGGGATCGAAGCTTTCTTT	CASSYGLGGIEAFF
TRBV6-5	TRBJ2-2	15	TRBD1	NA	TGTGCCAGCAGGCCAGGGACAGCGAACACCGGGGAGCTGTTTTTT	CASRPGTANTGELFF
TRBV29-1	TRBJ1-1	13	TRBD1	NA	TGCAGCGTACCACCGGGACAGGGGGCTAGAGCTTTCTTT	CSVPPGQGARAFF
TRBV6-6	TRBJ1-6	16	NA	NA	TGTGCCAGCAGCCTTTCTTTTACAGGGTATAATTCACCCCTCCACTTT	CASSLSFTGYNSPLHF
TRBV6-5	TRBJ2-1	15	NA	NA	TGTGCCAGCAGTCCTCGGACACGGTTAATCAATGAGCAGTTCTTC	CASSPRTRLINEQFF
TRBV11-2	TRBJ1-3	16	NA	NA	TGTGCCAGCAGCTTAGGGGAGGCCAGCTCTGGAAACACCATATATTTT	CASSLGEASSGNTIYF
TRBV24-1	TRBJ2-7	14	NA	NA	TGTGCCACCAGTGCTGGGCACAATCTCTACGAGCAGTACTTC	CATSAGHNLYEQYF
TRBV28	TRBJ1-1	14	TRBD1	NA	TGTGCCAGCACTATGACAGGGGGAACGACTGAAGCTTTCTTT	CASTMTGGTTEAFF
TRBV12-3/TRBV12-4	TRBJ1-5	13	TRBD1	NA	TGTGCCAGCACCGGACAGGGGGATCAGCCCCAGCATTTT	CASTGQGDQPQHF
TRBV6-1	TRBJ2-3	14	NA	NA	TGTGCCAGCAGTGATGCCCAGGGCCCATATACGCAGTATTTT	CASSDAQGPYTQYF
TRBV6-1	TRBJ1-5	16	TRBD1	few	TGTGCCAGCAGGGAAATTACAGGGACAGGCAATCAGCCCCAGCATTTT	CASREITGTGNQPQHF
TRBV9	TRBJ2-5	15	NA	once	TGTGCCAGCAGTGATGGAGGGACTGCCGGAGAGACCCAGTACTTC	CASSDGGTAGETQYF
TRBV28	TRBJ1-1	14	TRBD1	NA	TGTGCCAGCCTCAGGGGGCCCGGGCGCACTGAAGCTTTCTTT	CASLRGPGRTEAFF
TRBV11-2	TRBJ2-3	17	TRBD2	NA	TGTGCCAGCAGCACACGGGAAGCGGGGGGCCGCACAGATACGCAGTATTTT	CASSTREAGGRTDTQYF
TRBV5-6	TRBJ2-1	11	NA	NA	TGTGCCAGCAGCTACAGTAATGAGCAGTTCTTC	CASSYSNEQFF
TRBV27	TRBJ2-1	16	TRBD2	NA	TGTGCCAGCAGCTCGGGGACTAGCGGGAGCTTTGTTGAGCAGTTCTTC	CASSSGTSGSFVEQFF
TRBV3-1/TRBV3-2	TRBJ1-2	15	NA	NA	TGTGCCAGCAGCCTACTTTCGACAGGCTTTAATGGCTACACCTTC	CASSLLSTGFNGYTF
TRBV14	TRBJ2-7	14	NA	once	TGTGCCAGCAGCCCCCGGACTGGTTCCTACGAGCAGTACTTC	CASSPRTGSYEQYF
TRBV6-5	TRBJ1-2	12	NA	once	TGTGCCAGCTGGGGCTTTGACTATGGCTACACCTTC	CASWGFDYGYTF
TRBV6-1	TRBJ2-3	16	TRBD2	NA	TGTGCCAGCAGTGACTTAGCGGGGGTGTTCACAGATACGCAGTATTTT	CASSDLAGVFTDTQYF